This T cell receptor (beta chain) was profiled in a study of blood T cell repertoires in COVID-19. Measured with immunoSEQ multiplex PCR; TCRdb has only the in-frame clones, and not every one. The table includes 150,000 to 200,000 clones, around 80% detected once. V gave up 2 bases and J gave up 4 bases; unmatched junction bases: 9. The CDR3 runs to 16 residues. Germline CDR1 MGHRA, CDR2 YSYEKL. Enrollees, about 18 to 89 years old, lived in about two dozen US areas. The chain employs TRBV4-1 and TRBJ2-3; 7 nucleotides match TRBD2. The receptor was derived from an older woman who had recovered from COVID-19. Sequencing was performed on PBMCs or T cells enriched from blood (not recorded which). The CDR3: CASSQRAGLGSDTQYF. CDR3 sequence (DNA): TGCGCCAGCAGCCAAAGGGCCGGACTAGGGTCAGATACGCAGTATTTT.